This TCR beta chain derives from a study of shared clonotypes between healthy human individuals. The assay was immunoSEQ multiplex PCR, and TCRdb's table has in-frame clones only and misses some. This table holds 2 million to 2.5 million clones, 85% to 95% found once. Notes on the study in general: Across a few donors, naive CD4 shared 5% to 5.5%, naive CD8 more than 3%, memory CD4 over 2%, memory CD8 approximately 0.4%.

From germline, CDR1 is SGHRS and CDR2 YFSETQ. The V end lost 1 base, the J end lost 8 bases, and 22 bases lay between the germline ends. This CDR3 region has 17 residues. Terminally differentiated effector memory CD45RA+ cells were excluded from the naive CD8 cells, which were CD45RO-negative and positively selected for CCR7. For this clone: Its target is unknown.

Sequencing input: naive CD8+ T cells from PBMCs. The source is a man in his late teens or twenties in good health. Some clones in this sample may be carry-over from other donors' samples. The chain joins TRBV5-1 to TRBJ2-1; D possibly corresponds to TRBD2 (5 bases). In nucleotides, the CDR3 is TGCGCCAGCAGCTTGCCTAGCTCCCCGTATTTGAGTCATGAGCAGTTCTTC. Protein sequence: CASSLPSSPYLSHEQFF.